The T cell receptor (beta chain) under discussion was sequenced for a study of shared clonotypes between healthy human individuals (dated by TCRdb to about 2020). At the level of the whole study: The cohort included three men and a couple of women between 18 and 49 years of age. Blood TCR repertoires of about five healthy adults were deeply sequenced to estimate repertoire size and the extent of clonotype sharing between individuals. For each donor, three plates each were used for CD4 naive and CD4 memory, two plates were used for CD8 naive, and one plate was used for CD8 memory. Between about 0.8 and 8.9 billion PBMCs per donor were obtained by leukapheresis. Libraries were prepared and TCR repertoires were sequenced by different laboratories using diverse techniques, in order to increase sequencing depth and limit assay-specific biases.

The junction shows trimming of 7 bases on V and 8 bases on J, plus 15 bases between the germline ends. From the germline V gene, CDR1 is MDHEN and CDR2 is SYDVKM. Its CDR3 holds 13 amino acids, cysteine through phenylalanine. The kept DNA is CDR3 alone, 39 bases in frame from the first base. Donors were healthy HIV-negative adults with no recently reported acute infections or vaccinations. Only Caucasian adults living in Nashville, Tennessee, USA were represented among the donors. CD4+ T cells were enriched by magnetic negative selection; naive cells were then positively selected on CD45RA, and the negative fraction formed the memory subset. After blood collection by leukapheresis, PBMCs were isolated using Ficoll-Histopaque density gradient centrifugation and then cryopreserved in the vapor phase of liquid nitrogen. Analytical flow cytometry was used to check the purity and quantity of every magnetically sorted T cell population. Genomic DNA was isolated from each sorted fraction and quantified by UV absorbance on a Nanodrop 2000c.

Using the deep immunoSEQ assay, multiplex PCR amplified TCR CDR3 regions from genomic DNA. Extracted genomic DNA from each cell subset was spread evenly across all wells of several immunoSEQ 96-well plates, with each plate serving as a replicate. For sorted subsets, each replicate PCR was loaded with around 200 ng genomic DNA, equivalent to 30,000 or so T cell genomes. Purified libraries were quantified with a Qubit 3.0 fluorometer, sized on a Bioanalyzer 2100, and re-quantified with the KAPA Library Quantification kit. Every immunoSEQ 96-well plate was sequenced on a separate single-read 150-cycle Illumina NextSeq 550 flow cell. The original methods were these. Because the immunoSEQ output held only junctional sequences and lacked quality scores, the filtering could not match the filtering applied to full-length reads. To assign V/J genes and CDR3, sequences were annotated against IMGT germline references using PyIR, a Python wrapper for IgBLAST v1.9. Any read was removed if the V/J assignment was weak (E-value above 1e-6), the CDR3 was missing, or the read contained stop codons, out-of-frame junctions, or ambiguous translated residues. V3J clonotypes were defined as sequences sharing the same inferred V gene, J gene, and CDR3 amino acid sequence. Percentage overlap between repertoires was computed as shared unique clonotypes divided by the size of the smaller repertoire. Three approaches were used to assess repertoire richness: RTK rarefaction, the Chao1 estimator, and Recon v2.1 estimates of unobserved clonotypes. For all TCRbeta clonotypes obtained by the gDNA method from four donors, generation probabilities were computed with OLGA. TCRdb limited this immuneACCESS table to in-frame rearrangements with V and J called. A share of clones is missing; checked studies link under half to unresolved V genes, and the rest is unexplained. V and J calls and clone size are as listed in that table; D and trimming were resolved from the DNA. This sample lists roughly 1,000,000 clones; around 78% were detected once. The ten largest clones take up approximately 0.56% of the sample.

Here is what the overall study found, with its caveats: Pairwise subsampling led to the expectation that sequencing depth would affect the degree of clonotype sharing among donors. Clonotypes shared by all four sorted-subset donors showed higher generation probabilities than non-shared clonotypes. Sharing across several donors was observed for around 4.8% of naive CD4, over 3% of naive CD8, over 2% of memory CD4, and approximately 0.41% of memory CD8 clonotypes. Sampling was restricted to blood, and TCR repertoires in tissues likely differ from the TCR repertoires found in blood. Naive subsets generally had larger estimated clonotype richness than memory subsets did. The small number of donors limited the genetic and exposure-history diversity represented. Even with the large sequencing depth, rarefaction of the sorted-subset datasets indicated that sequencing was incomplete.

As concerns this clone: The antigen it binds to is not known. No clone much larger than this one lies a single base away; base qualities are absent.

The sequence was obtained from a man aged 18 to 35 in good health. Some clones in this sample may be carry-over from other donors' samples. Sequencing was performed on memory CD4+ T cells from PBMCs. Explained via the paper, the cell subset or site label denotes: CD45RA-negative fraction. The chain links TRBV28 with TRBJ2-1; the D gene is possibly TRBD2, with 6 bases matching. The CDR3: CASTSTSTYEQFF. The sequence in DNA is TGTGCCAGCACCTCAACTAGCACTTATGAGCAGTTCTTC.